One and the same sample provided the 9 T cell receptor beta chains below, sequenced in a study of T cell repertoires in cytomegalovirus infection. TCRdb used MiXCR to reprocess the reads, holding one entry per CDR3 protein. The data show fewer than 200,000 distinct CDR3 sequences, around 15% seen once. Sequences were obtained from PBMCs. The receptor set was obtained from a human donor in good health (CMV status not recorded). Some clones in this sample may be carry-over from other donors' samples.

The chain employs TRBV12-3 or TRBV12-4 and TRBJ2-5; 9 nucleotides line up with TRBD2. Trimming at V came to 6 bases and at J to 5 bases, leaving 10 bases not matched to a gene. The CDR3 is made up of 15 amino acids. As DNA, the CDR3 is TGTGCCAGCAGCCCCGAGGGACTAGCTGGGGAGACCCAGTACTTC. Translated, it gives CASSPEGLAGETQYF.

Worth noting for this clonotype: Since a much larger clone is just one base distant, this may be a read error. This rearrangement joins TRBV12-3 or TRBV12-4 to TRBJ2-5, with D hard to call. The germline V and J ends were trimmed by 3 bases and 2 bases, with 10 bases remaining between them. The CDR3 loop spans 14 amino acids. Here the CDR3 DNA reads TGTGCCAGCAGTTTTGTGTCAGGACAAGAGACCCAGTACTTC. Amino acid sequence: CASSFVSGQETQYF.

The sample holds many counts of this clonotype. This chain connects TRBV20-1 to TRBJ2-5; TRBD1 agrees at 7 bases. CDR3 size: 14 residues. Trimming removed 5 bases from V and 7 bases from J; junction bases left unmatched: 13. Germline CDR1 DFQATT, CDR2 SNEGSKA (reference sequence). The CDR3 loop reads CSALNRGEAVTQYF. CDR3 DNA sequence: TGCAGTGCTCTTAACAGGGGCGAGGCGGTGACCCAGTACTTC.

The chain recombines TRBV29-1 with TRBJ2-1; TRBD2 agrees at 11 bases. V trimming: 1 base; J trimming: 0 bases; junction bases outside the gene matches: 2. Germline CDR1 SQVTM, CDR2 ANQGSEA. This CDR3 contains 16 residues. CDR3 DNA: TGCAGCGTTGAAGGACTAGCGGGAAGCTCCTACAATGAGCAGTTCTTC. It translates to CSVEGLAGSSYNEQFF.

The table lists this clonotype with many counts. This chain connects TRBV7-2 to TRBJ1-1; D is possibly TRBD1 (6 bases). The CDR3 sequence is 17 residues long. Trimming removed 5 bases from V and 1 base from J, with 20 bases in between. Germline V gene lookup returns CDR1 SGHTA and CDR2 FQGNSA. The CDR3 is CASSPLTVSRGNTEAFF. The DNA for the CDR3 is TGTGCCAGCAGCCCCTTGACAGTCTCCAGGGGGAACACTGAAGCTTTCTTT. Based on the CDR3 plus reference TRBV7-2 and TRBJ1-1, the full variable domain is GAGVSQSPSNKVTEKGKDVELRCDPISGHTALYWYRQSLGQGLEFLIYFQGNSAPDKSGLPSDRFSAERTGGSVSTLTIQRTQQEDSAVYLCASSPLTVSRGNTEAFFGQGTRLTVV.

This clonotype was detected ten times or more. The chain combines TRBV7-6 with TRBJ2-3; the D gene is possibly TRBD1 (5 bases). The CDR3 has 15 amino acids. The germline gives CDR1 SGHVS, CDR2 FNYEAQ. V lost 4 bases to trimming and J lost 5 bases, with 16 bases between them. The CDR3 here is CASSSNGHSRDTQYF. The CDR3 region has the DNA TGTGCCAGCAGCTCAAACGGACATTCGCGAGATACGCAGTATTTT.

This clonotype has a handful of counts. The chain couples TRBV6-1 to TRBJ1-1; D might be TRBD1 (5 bases). Trimming stripped 10 bases from V and 0 bases from J, with 9 bases between. CDR1 and CDR2 (germline): MNHNS, SASEGT. The CDR3 runs to 12 residues. Here the CDR3 reads CAIQGVNTEAFF. DNA of the CDR3: TGTGCCATTCAGGGAGTGAACACTGAAGCTTTCTTT.

This clonotype was observed at least ten times. This rearrangement joins TRBV7-2 to TRBJ1-6, with D possibly TRBD1 on 6 matching bases. The germline V gene has CDR1 SGHTA and CDR2 FQGNSA. The CDR3 is 16 residues long. Deletions cut 3 bases from V and 6 bases from J, with 15 bases between. CDR3 residues: CASSFQTGAINSPLHF. The CDR3 bases are TGTGCCAGCAGCTTCCAGACAGGTGCTATTAATTCACCCCTCCACTTT. Using reference TRBV7-2 and TRBJ1-6 for the parts outside the CDR3, the full variable domain is GAGVSQSPSNKVTEKGKDVELRCDPISGHTALYWYRQSLGQGLEFLIYFQGNSAPDKSGLPSDRFSAERTGGSVSTLTIQRTQQEDSAVYLCASSFQTGAINSPLHFGNGTRLTVT.

This clonotype was observed many times. J is TRBJ1-4 and V is TRBV7-9; 7 bases agree with TRBD1. J lost 6 bases, V lost 5 bases, and 6 bases had no gene match. This CDR3 region has 14 residues. CDR1 is SEHNR and CDR2 is FQNEAQ in the germline V gene (reference sequence). Here the CDR3 DNA reads TGTGCCAGCAGCCAGGGACAGAAGCATGAAAAACTGTTTTTT. The encoded protein is CASSQGQKHEKLFF.